The 9 T cell receptor beta chains listed next were all sequenced from one sample in a study of T cell repertoires in cytomegalovirus infection. TCRdb reprocessed the reads via MiXCR and lists one record per CDR3 protein. The repertoire has over 300,000 distinct CDR3 sequences, 15% to 20% of them found once; the top ten carry 9.5% to 15%. What was sequenced was PBMCs. These receptors all stem from a human donor in good health (CMV status not recorded). Some clones in this sample may be carry-over from other donors' samples.

A word on this clonotype: It may be a read error: a sequence one base away is much more abundant. V and J are TRBV7-8 and TRBJ2-7, with D possibly being TRBD1 or TRBD2 (5 bases each). From germline, CDR1 is SGHVS and CDR2 FQNEAQ. The V and J ends lost 2 bases and 2 bases respectively, with 10 bases between them. This CDR3 has 14 amino acids. CDR3 sequence (DNA): TGTGCCAGCAGCTTACTCTCGGGGCCCTACGAGCAGTACTTC. Protein product: CASSLLSGPYEQYF.

The chain carries TRBV28 and TRBJ1-5; D gene uncertain. Per the germline V gene, CDR1 is MDHEN and CDR2 is SYDVKM. The length of the CDR3 is 15 residues. V was pared by 8 bases and J by 0 bases, with 14 bases between. CDR3 bases: TGTGCCAGCGTTAGGGCAGCTTATAGCAATCAGCCCCAGCATTTT. Encoded protein: CASVRAAYSNQPQHF.

In its sample, this clonotype was seen many times. The genes are TRBV10-2 and TRBJ2-5; the D gene is possibly TRBD2 (6 bases). The V gene's germline CDR1 is WSHSY and CDR2 SAAADI. This CDR3 spans 15 amino acids. The V gene lost 0 bases and the J gene lost 3 bases, with 11 bases spanning the gap. DNA of the CDR3: TGCGCCAGCAGTGAGTCGACCGGGGGTAAAGAGACCCAGTACTTC. Protein product: CASSESTGGKETQYF.

V and J are TRBV19 and TRBJ2-2; unclear D gene. V gave up 0 bases and J gave up 6 bases, with 14 bases separating them. This CDR3 region has 16 residues. CDR1 LNHDA and CDR2 SQIVND come from the germline V gene (reference sequence). CDR3 DNA: TGTGCCAGTAGTATAGAAGGCAGGTGGAGCGCCGGGGAGCTGTTTTTT. It encodes CASSIEGRWSAGELFF.

This clonotype was detected many times. The chain links TRBV12-3 or TRBV12-4 to TRBJ2-3; 7 nucleotides agree with TRBD1. V was pared by 6 bases and J by 1 base, with 4 bases of the junction left unmatched. The CDR3 totals 14 residues. The CDR3 sequence: CASRPGTGTDTQYF. CDR3 DNA sequence: TGTGCCAGCAGACCCGGGACAGGCACAGATACGCAGTATTTT.

This clonotype was detected a few times. CDR3 protein: CASSQDRGLSYEQYF. CDR3 DNA: TGCGCCAGCAGCCAAGATCGAGGACTCTCCTACGAGCAGTACTTC. The J gene is TRBJ2-7, the V gene TRBV4-1; D might be TRBD2 (5 bases). Trimming shortened V by 0 bases and J by 0 bases, and 9 bases separated the two germline ends. The CDR3 spans 15 residues. Germline CDR1 MGHRA, CDR2 YSYEKL.

V usage is TRBV7-9 and J usage is TRBJ2-3, with 10 positions matching TRBD1. Per germline, CDR1 SEHNR and CDR2 FQNEAQ (reference sequence). The ends lost 5 bases at V and 4 bases at J; junction bases unmatched: 6. The CDR3 spans 15 residues. CDR3 nucleotides: TGTGCCAGCAGCCGCACCGGGACAGGGGCAGATACGCAGTATTTT. It translates to CASSRTGTGADTQYF.

There are many counts of this clonotype. The V call is TRBV5-6, the J call TRBJ2-5; perhaps TRBD1 as D (6 bases). From germline, CDR1 is SGHDT and CDR2 YYEEEE. The CDR3 is made up of 13 amino acids. V dropped 4 bases and J dropped 1 base, with 8 bases sitting between them. Here the CDR3 DNA reads TGTGCCAGCAGCCGGGACACCCAAGAGACCCAGTACTTC. Its translation: CASSRDTQETQYF.

This clonotype appeared many times. This rearrangement joins TRBV4-1 to TRBJ1-2; possibly TRBD1 for D (5 bases). Germline lookup yields CDR1 MGHRA and CDR2 YSYEKL. This CDR3 region has 15 residues. V lost 3 bases to trimming and J lost 1 base, with 12 bases between them. The CDR3 nucleotides read TGCGCCAGCAGCCAGCTCTGGAGGGGTAACTATGGCTACACCTTC. This codes for CASSQLWRGNYGYTF.